This entry features one T cell receptor (beta chain) sequence. The data derive from a study of blood T cell repertoires in COVID-19. Study summary: Some COVID-19 samples were acute and others convalescent; all came from the United States, Italy and Spain. From T cells, B-cell-depleted T cells, or PBMCs came the material, which was cDNA or gDNA.

Germline CDR1 MNHEY, CDR2 SMNVEV (reference sequence). CDR3 length equals 14 residues. With V trimmed by 3 bases and J by 6 bases, 7 bases remained unmatched. In the authors' methods: Counts of nucleated cells, estimated from reference gene primer amplification, were obtained. Measured with immunoSEQ multiplex PCR; TCRdb has only the in-frame clones, and not every one. From that table come the V and J calls and clone size; the DNA was used to work out D and trimming. The sample lists about 180,000 clones; 80% to 90% were seen once. The receptor's source is a human donor with active or convalescent COVID-19. The donor label of this sample is uncertain. Input material: peripheral blood. The chain is built from TRBV27 and TRBJ2-7; TRBD1 agrees at 8 bases. The CDR3 is CASSFWQGAGEQYF. The CDR3 DNA sequence: TGTGCCAGCAGTTTTTGGCAGGGGGCCGGCGAGCAGTACTTC.